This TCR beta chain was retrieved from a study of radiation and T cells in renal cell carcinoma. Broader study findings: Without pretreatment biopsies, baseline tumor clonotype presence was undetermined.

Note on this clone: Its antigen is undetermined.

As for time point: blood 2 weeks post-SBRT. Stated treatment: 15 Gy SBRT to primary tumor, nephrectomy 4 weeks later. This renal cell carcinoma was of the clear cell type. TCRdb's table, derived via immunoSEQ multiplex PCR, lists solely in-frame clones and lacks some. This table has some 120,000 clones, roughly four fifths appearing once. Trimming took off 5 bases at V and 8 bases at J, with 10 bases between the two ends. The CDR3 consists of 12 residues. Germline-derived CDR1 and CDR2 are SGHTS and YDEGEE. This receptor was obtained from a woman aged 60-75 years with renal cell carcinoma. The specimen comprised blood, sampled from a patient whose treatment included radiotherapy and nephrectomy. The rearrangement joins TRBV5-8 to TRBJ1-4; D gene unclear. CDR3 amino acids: CASSPKGEKLFF. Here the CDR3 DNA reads TGTGCCAGCAGTCCGAAAGGAGAAAAACTGTTTTTT.